What follows describes a single T cell receptor beta chain. This record comes from a study of blood T cell repertoires in COVID-19. Study context: Both acute and convalescent COVID-19 samples were obtained from the United States, Italy and Spain. From T cells, B-cell-depleted T cells, or PBMCs came the material, which was cDNA or gDNA.

Authors' data handling: Amplification of reference gene primers provided the estimated nucleated cell counts. Clones were sequenced by immunoSEQ multiplex PCR, and TCRdb holds only the in-frame ones, with some missing. Clonal size and the V and J genes are those of that table, whereas D and trimming came from the DNA. The sample lists 200,000 or so clones, 70% to 85% occurring once. This CDR3 spans 12 amino acids. V lost 6 bases to trimming and J lost 5 bases, with 9 bases between them. The V gene's germline CDR1 is MNHEY and CDR2 SVGAGI. This chain connects TRBV6-5 to TRBJ2-3; D gene ambiguous. This TCR derives from a human donor with acute or convalescent COVID-19. The donor label of this sample is uncertain. Sequenced material: peripheral blood. CDR3 residues: CASSLSIDTQYF. The CDR3 coding sequence is TGTGCCAGCAGCCTTAGTATAGATACGCAGTATTTT.